This T cell receptor beta chain came from a study of OX40 agonist ivuxolimab in advanced cancers. Study at large: Every 2 weeks, patients got intravenous ivuxolimab at one of six dose levels (0.01-10 mg/kg).

Worth noting for this clone: Its target is unknown.

The V end lost 3 bases, the J end lost 3 bases, and 21 bases lay between the germline ends. From germline, CDR1 is MNHNS and CDR2 SASEGT. CDR3 length: 17 amino acids. Clones were sequenced by immunoSEQ multiplex PCR, and TCRdb holds only the in-frame ones, with some missing. The sample holds 55,000 to 65,000 clones; around 93% are singletons and the top ten take about 0.4%. Study-level findings and limits: Clonal expansion was among the lowest in partial responders at 0.1-3.0 mg/kg, especially CD8+. On average, CD8+ T cells showed a greater number of expanded clones than CD4+.

The chain recombines TRBV6-1 with TRBJ2-7; no clear D. The starting material was CD4+ or CD8+ T cells sorted from blood, obtained in a trial of the OX40 agonist ivuxolimab. This sequence originates from an adult with an advanced solid tumor such as melanoma, head and neck, liver or kidney cancer. In DNA form, the CDR3 reads TGTGCCAGCAGTGAGGGCGGTCGCGGTAGGCACAACTACGAGCAGTACTTC. Translation gives CASSEGGRGRHNYEQYF.